The 6 T cell receptor beta chains below were found in one sample sequenced in a study of type 1 and type 2 diabetes patients. Amplification started from genomic DNA. Amplification of the beta chain CDR3 used 30 forward and 13 reverse multiplex primers. TCRdb reprocessed the multiplex PCR reads via MiXCR and lists one record per CDR3 protein. The sample includes about 250,000 distinct CDR3 sequences, 45% to 60% of them seen just once. The specimen sequenced was peripheral blood mononuclear cells (PBMCs). The receptors were sampled from a man aged 18 to 30 with type 2 diabetes.

This clonotype showed up many times. The chain has TRBV7-8 and TRBJ2-7; TRBD1 or TRBD2 may be the D gene (7 bases each). The germline CDR1 and CDR2 sequences are SGHVS and FQNEAQ. The ends were cut back, 1 base at V and 4 bases at J, with 11 bases in the middle. This CDR3 comprises 14 residues. CDR3 sequence reads: CASSLVQGGYEQYF. The CDR3 DNA reads as TGTGCCAGCAGCTTAGTGCAGGGGGGGTACGAGCAGTACTTC.

The chain recombines TRBV19 with TRBJ2-5; 7 nucleotides match TRBD2. The better agreement between TRBJ2-1 and the DNA end casts doubt on the J call. Germline-derived CDR1 and CDR2 are LNHDA and SQIVND (reference sequence). CDR3 length equals 15 residues. This chain's CDR3 is CASSIAGTIGNEQFF. The CDR3 DNA is TGTGCCAGTAGTATAGCCGGGACTATCGGAAATGAGCAGTTCTTC.

About this clonotype itself: This may arise from a read error, as a much more abundant clone is one base away. The rearrangement links TRBV2 to TRBJ2-7; D possibly uses TRBD1 or TRBD2 (5 bases each). CDR1 is SNHLY, CDR2 FYNNEI, per germline. This CDR3 region has 13 residues. CDR3 protein: CARRDPSSYGQYF. The CDR3 region has the DNA TGTGCCAGACGGGACCCGAGCTCCTACGGGCAGTACTTC.

The chain uses TRBV10-3 and TRBJ2-5, with 8 bases identical to TRBD2. CDR1 and CDR2 from the germline V gene are ENHRY and SYGVKD. This CDR3 has 17 residues. V was pared by 0 bases and J by 5 bases, with 11 bases of the junction left unmatched. The CDR3 loop reads CAISESRNSGGEETQYF. The CDR3 DNA reads as TGTGCCATCAGTGAGTCGAGGAACTCGGGGGGGGAGGAGACCCAGTACTTC.

This chain joins TRBV4-2 and TRBJ2-3, with TRBD2 matching over 9 bases. The CDR3 covers 17 residues. Trimming cost V 4 bases and J 6 bases; bases outside gene matches: 14. Germline-derived CDR1 and CDR2 are LGHNA and YNFKEQ. CDR3 sequence (DNA): TGTGCCAGCAGCCCGGGGGACGTAGCGGGGGTTCGTGATACGCAGTATTTT. This translates into CASSPGDVAGVRDTQYF.

The chain carries TRBV20-1 and TRBJ2-7; D is unresolved. V was shortened by 0 bases and J by 3 bases, with 15 bases between the two germline ends. The CDR3 totals 15 residues. Germline V gene sequence: CDR1 DFQATT, CDR2 SNEGSKA (reference sequence). The CDR3: CSARDLPNRHYEQYF. CDR3 in DNA: TGCAGTGCTAGAGATCTTCCCAATCGCCACTACGAGCAGTACTTC.